The rows below give T cell receptor beta chains drawn from one sample of a study of early T cells in non-severe SARS-CoV-2 infection. Each CDR3 protein is one row after TCRdb ran MiXCR on the 5' RACE reads. This sample has about 23,000 distinct CDR3 sequences; about 5% occur once, and the top ten carry about 4.5%. The sequenced sample consisted of whole blood. These receptors all come from an adult who was a healthcare worker with PCR-confirmed SARS-CoV-2 infection or an uninfected control (not recorded which). CDR3s include the opening cysteine and the closing phenylalanine or tryptophan. The D gene is left open where the match is weak. Not all rows give a size; the values are once, few, many and, for expanded clones, a class.

V	J	D	size	DNA	CDR3
TRBV19	TRBJ2-3	-	-	TGTGCCAGTAGTACCCCTCCTAGCGCGGTCACAGATACGCAGTATTTT	CASSTPPSAVTDTQYF
TRBV2	TRBJ1-1	-	-	TGTGCCAGCAGTGCCGACACCATGAACACTGAAGCTTTCTTT	CASSADTMNTEAFF
TRBV20-1	TRBJ2-7	TRBD1	once	TGCAGTGCTAGCTTGACAGGGGGCGACGAGCAGTACTTC	CSASLTGGDEQYF
TRBV24-1	TRBJ2-3	TRBD1	few	TGTGCCACCAGTGATTGGACAGGGGGCGTCACAGATACGCAGTATTTT	CATSDWTGGVTDTQYF
TRBV30	TRBJ1-2	-	-	TGTGCCTGGAGTGTAGGCCCCACAGGGTTTGGGGGCTACACCTTC	CAWSVGPTGFGGYTF
TRBV7-2	TRBJ1-5	-	-	TGTGCCAGCAGCTCCCGGACAGGCAATCAGCCCCAGCATTTT	CASSSRTGNQPQHF
TRBV5-1	TRBJ2-7	-	many	TGCGCCAGCAGCTTAGCCTCCGGGACACCTCCCTACGAGCAGTACTTC	CASSLASGTPPYEQYF
TRBV6-6	TRBJ2-2	TRBD1	many	TGTGCCAGCAGTTACTCGAGGGACAGGGACAACACCGGGGAGCTGTTTTTT	CASSYSRDRDNTGELFF
TRBV29-1	TRBJ2-3	TRBD1	-	TGCAGCGTCGGACAGGGCTCGAGCACAGATACGCAGTATTTT	CSVGQGSSTDTQYF
TRBV5-1	TRBJ2-1	-	-	TGCGCCAGCAGCTTGGACGTCGCTAGCTCCTACAATGAGCAGTTCTTC	CASSLDVASSYNEQFF
TRBV2	TRBJ2-7	-	many	TGTGCCAGCACTCGGAGGGGGGGTTACTACGAGCAGTACTTC	CASTRRGGYYEQYF
TRBV11-2	TRBJ1-1	-	many	TGTGCCAGCAGTCTCGGGGGGACGGCTGAAGCTTTCTTT	CASSLGGTAEAFF
TRBV7-9	TRBJ1-5	-	many	TGTGCCAGCAGCAAAGAGGGGGATCAGCCCCAGCATTTT	CASSKEGDQPQHF
TRBV13	TRBJ2-5	TRBD2	many	TGTGCCAGCAGCTACCAAAGCGGGGGTTATGAGACCCAGTACTTC	CASSYQSGGYETQYF
TRBV7-3	TRBJ1-6	-	medium-sized	TGTGCCAGCAGCTTAACAGGGGATTTGGGTAATTCACCCCTCCACTTT	CASSLTGDLGNSPLHF
TRBV7-9	TRBJ1-3	TRBD1	many	TGTGCCAGCAGCTACACAGGGGGAGCTGGAAACACCATATATTTT	CASSYTGGAGNTIYF
TRBV27	TRBJ2-7	-	few	TGTGCCAGCAGTTTAAGGGGGGAGCAGTACTTC	CASSLRGEQYF
TRBV30	TRBJ1-2	-	many	TGTGCCTGGACCGTCCTACTTTGGAGGACCTATGGCTACACCTTC	CAWTVLLWRTYGYTF
TRBV27	TRBJ2-7	TRBD1	-	TGTGCCAGCAGTCGTGGACAGGGAGTTTTTTACGAGCAGTACTTC	CASSRGQGVFYEQYF
TRBV10-3	TRBJ2-7	TRBD1	many	TGTGCCAACTGGCAAGGACAGGCTCCCTACGAGCAGTACTTC	CANWQGQAPYEQYF